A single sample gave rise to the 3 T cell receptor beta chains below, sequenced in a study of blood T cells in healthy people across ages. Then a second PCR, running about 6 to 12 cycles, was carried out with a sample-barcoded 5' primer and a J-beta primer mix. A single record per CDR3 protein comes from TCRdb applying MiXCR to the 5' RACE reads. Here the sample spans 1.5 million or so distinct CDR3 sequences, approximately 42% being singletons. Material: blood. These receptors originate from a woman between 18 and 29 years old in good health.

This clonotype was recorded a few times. The CDR3 region is CASRYRESYEQYF. The CDR3 coding sequence is TGTGCCAGCCGGTACAGGGAATCCTACGAGCAGTACTTC. The V call is TRBV27, the J call TRBJ2-7, with D possibly being TRBD1 (6 bases). Germline CDR1 is MNHEY and CDR2 is SMNVEV (reference sequence). CDR3 length: 13 residues. The V end lost 8 bases, the J end lost 1 base, and 12 bases lay between the germline ends.

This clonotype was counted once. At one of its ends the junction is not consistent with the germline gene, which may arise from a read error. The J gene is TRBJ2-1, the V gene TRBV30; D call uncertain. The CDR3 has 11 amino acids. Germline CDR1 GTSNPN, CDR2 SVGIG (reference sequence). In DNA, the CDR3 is TGTGCCTGGAGTGTAGACAATAAGCAGTTCTTC. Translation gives CAWSVDNKQFF.

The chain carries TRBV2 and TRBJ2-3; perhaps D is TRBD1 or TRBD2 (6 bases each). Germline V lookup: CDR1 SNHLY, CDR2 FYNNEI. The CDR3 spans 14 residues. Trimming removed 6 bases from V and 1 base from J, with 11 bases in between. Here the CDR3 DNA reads TGTGCCAGCAGGCGGGACACGGGCACAGATACGCAGTATTTT. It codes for CASRRDTGTDTQYF.